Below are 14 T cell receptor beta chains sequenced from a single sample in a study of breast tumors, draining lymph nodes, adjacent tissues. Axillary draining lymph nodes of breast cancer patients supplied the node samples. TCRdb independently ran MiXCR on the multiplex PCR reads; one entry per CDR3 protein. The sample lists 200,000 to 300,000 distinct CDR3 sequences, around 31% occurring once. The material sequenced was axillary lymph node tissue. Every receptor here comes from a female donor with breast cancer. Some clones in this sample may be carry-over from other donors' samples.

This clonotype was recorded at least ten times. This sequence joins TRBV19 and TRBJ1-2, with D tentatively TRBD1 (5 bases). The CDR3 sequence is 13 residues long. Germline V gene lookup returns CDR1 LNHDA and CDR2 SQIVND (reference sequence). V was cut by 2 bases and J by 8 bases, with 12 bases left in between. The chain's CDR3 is CASSIRGEQGYTF. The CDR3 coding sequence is TGTGCCAGTAGTATAAGGGGAGAGCAGGGCTACACCTTC.

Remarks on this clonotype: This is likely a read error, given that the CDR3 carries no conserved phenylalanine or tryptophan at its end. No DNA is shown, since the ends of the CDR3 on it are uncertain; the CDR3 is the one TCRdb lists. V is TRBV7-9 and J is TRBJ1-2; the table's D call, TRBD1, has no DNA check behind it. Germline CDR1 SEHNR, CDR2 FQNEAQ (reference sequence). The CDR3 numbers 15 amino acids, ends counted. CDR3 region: CASRPGTGLPYGYPL.

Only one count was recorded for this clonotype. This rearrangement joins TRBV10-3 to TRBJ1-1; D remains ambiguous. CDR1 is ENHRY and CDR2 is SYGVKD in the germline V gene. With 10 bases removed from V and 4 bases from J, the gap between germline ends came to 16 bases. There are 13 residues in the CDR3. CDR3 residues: CASRVPRSTEAFF. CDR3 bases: TGTGCCAGCAGAGTCCCGAGGAGCACTGAAGCTTTCTTT.

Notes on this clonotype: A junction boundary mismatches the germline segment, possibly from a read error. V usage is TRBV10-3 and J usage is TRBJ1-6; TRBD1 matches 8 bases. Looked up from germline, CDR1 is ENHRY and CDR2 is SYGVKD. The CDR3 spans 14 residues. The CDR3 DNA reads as TGTGCCAGCAGCTTGACAGGGGAGAATTCATCCCTCCACTTT. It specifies CASSLTGENSSLHF.

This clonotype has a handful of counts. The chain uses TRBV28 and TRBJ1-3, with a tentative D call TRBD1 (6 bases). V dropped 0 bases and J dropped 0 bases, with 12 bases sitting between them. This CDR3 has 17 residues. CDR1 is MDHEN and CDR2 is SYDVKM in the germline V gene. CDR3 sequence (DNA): TGTGCCAGCAGTTTATGGCAGGGGACGAGCTCTGGAAACACCATATATTTT. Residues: CASSLWQGTSSGNTIYF.

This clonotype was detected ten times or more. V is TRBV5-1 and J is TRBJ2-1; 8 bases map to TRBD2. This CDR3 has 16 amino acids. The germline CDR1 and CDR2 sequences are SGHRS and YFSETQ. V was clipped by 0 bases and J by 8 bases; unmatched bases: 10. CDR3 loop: CASSLGLAGGLDEQFF. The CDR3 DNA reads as TGCGCCAGCAGCTTGGGGCTAGCGGGTGGTTTAGATGAGCAGTTCTTC.

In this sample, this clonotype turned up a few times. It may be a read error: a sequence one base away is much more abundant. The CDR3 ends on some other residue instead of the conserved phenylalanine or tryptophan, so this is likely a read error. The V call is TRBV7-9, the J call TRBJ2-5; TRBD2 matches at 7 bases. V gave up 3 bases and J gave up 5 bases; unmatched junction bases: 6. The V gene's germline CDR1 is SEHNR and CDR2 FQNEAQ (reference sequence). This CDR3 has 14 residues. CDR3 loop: CASSFGRGGETQYL. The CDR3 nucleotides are TGTGCCAGCAGCTTTGGCCGGGGAGGGGAGACCCAGTACCTC.

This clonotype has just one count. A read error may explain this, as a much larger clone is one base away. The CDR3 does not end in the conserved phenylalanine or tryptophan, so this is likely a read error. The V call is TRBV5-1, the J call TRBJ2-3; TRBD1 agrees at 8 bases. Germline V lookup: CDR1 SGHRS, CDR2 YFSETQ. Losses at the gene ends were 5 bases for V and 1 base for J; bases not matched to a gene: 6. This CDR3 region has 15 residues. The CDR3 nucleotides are TGCGCCAGCAGTTTCGGGACAGGACGCACAGATACGCAGTATCTT. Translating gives CASSFGTGRTDTQYL.

The CDR3 DNA follows: TGTGCCAGCAGCTCCTACGGTGAAAAACTGTTTTTT. As protein: CASSSYGEKLFF. This chain connects TRBV5-4 to TRBJ1-4, with no clear D. Germline V gene data show CDR1 as SGHNT and CDR2 as YYREEE (reference sequence). Trimming removed 3 bases at V and 7 bases at J, with 7 bases between. CDR3 length equals 12 residues.

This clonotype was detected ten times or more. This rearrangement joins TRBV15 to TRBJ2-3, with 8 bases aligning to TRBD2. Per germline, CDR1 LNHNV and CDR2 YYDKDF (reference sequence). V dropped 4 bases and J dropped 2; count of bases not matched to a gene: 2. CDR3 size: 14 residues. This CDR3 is CATSKGLATDTQYF. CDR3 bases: TGTGCCACCAGCAAAGGACTAGCCACAGATACGCAGTATTTT.

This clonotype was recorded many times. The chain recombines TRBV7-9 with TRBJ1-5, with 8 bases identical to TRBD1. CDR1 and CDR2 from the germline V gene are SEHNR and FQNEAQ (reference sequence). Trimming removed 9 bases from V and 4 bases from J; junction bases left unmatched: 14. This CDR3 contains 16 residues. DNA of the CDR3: TGTGCCAGTCAGTCTTCATTACAGGGGGTAAATCAGCCCCAGCATTTT. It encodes CASQSSLQGVNQPQHF.

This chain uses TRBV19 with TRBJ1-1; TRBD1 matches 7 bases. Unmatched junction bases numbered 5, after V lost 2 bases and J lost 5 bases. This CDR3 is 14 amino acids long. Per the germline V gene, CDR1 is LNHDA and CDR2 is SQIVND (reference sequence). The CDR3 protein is CASSISATGTEAFF. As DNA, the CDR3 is TGTGCCAGTAGTATATCAGCGACAGGGACTGAAGCTTTCTTT.

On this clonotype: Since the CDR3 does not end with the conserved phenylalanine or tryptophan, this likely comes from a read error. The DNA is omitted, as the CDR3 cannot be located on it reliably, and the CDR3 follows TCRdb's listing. This CDR3 reads CATSEGARNEQYFGP. The chain has TRBV24-1 and TRBJ1-4; TRBD1, the D gene given by the table, was not confirmed from the DNA. Germline V lookup: CDR1 KGHDR, CDR2 SFDVKD. The CDR3 spans 15 amino acids, including both terminal residues.

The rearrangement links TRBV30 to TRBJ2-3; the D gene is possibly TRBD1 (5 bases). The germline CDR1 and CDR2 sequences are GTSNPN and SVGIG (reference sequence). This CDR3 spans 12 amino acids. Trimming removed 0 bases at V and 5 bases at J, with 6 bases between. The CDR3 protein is CAWSVQEDTQYF. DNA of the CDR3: TGTGCCTGGAGTGTACAGGAAGATACGCAGTATTTT. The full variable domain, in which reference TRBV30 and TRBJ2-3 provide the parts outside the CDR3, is SQTIHQWPATLVQPVGSPLSLECTVEGTSNPNLYWYRQAAGRGLQLLFYSVGIGQISSEVPQNLSASRPQDRQFILSSKKLLLSDSGFYLCAWSVQEDTQYFGPGTRLTVL.